Each of the 24 T cell receptor beta chains below was sequenced from the same sample in a study of shared clonotypes between healthy human individuals. Sequencing was performed with immunoSEQ multiplex PCR; in TCRdb, only in-frame clones are kept and a portion is missing. The data hold over a million clones, with about four fifths observed a single time. The sequenced sample consisted of memory CD4+ T cells from PBMCs. The subset is: CD45RA-negative fraction. Receptors were obtained from a man between 18 and 35 years old in good health. Some clones in this sample may be carry-over from other donors' samples.

V and J are TRBV7-8 and TRBJ2-1, with 9 bases aligning to TRBD2. The length of the CDR3 is 15 residues. V lost 0 bases, J lost 8 bases, and 5 bases stayed unmatched. The V gene's germline CDR1 is SGHVS and CDR2 FQNEAQ. The CDR3 here is CASSLASSGIYEQFF. The CDR3 DNA follows: TGTGCCAGCAGCTTAGCGTCTAGCGGGATCTATGAGCAGTTCTTC.

On this clone: The identical CDR3 is also encoded by other nucleotide sequences in the sample. The chain is built from TRBV2 and TRBJ1-3, with D possibly being TRBD1 (5 bases). CDR3 length: 14 residues. The V end was cut by 1 base, the J end by 2 bases, with 6 bases between. Looked up from germline, CDR1 is SNHLY and CDR2 is FYNNEI. Written as DNA, the CDR3 is TGTGCCAGCAGTGAAGGGGGGGCTGGAAACACCATATATTTT. This sequence encodes CASSEGGAGNTIYF. The complete variable domain, with remaining parts taken from reference TRBV2 and TRBJ1-3, reads EPEVTQTPSHQVTQMGQEVILRCVPISNHLYFYWYRQILGQKVEFLVSFYNNEISEKSEIFDDQFSVERPDGSNFTLKIRSTKLEDSAMYFCASSEGGAGNTIYFGEGSWLTVV.

Worth noting for this clone: At the DNA level, this CDR3 is encoded by other sequences in the same sample as well. The chain combines TRBV28 with TRBJ2-1; 10 bases fit TRBD2. The CDR3 covers 16 residues. V lost 3 bases to trimming and J lost 3 bases; unmatched junction nucleotides: 5. Germline V CDR1 and CDR2: MDHEN, SYDVKM. DNA for the CDR3: TGTGCCAGCAGTTTTGGGACTAGCGACCTCTACAATGAGCAGTTCTTC. Protein product: CASSFGTSDLYNEQFF.

V and J are TRBV7-2 and TRBJ2-5; D could derive from TRBD1 or TRBD2 (6 bases each). The CDR3 consists of 14 residues. Trimming stripped 1 base from V and 3 bases from J, with 9 bases between. CDR1 is SGHTA, CDR2 FQGNSA, per germline. CDR3 coding DNA: TGTGCCAGCAGCTTAGGAGGGGGGAAAGAGACCCAGTACTTC. Translated: CASSLGGGKETQYF.

The chain uses TRBV25-1 and TRBJ1-1; D gene uncertain. V gave up 7 bases and J gave up 1 base, with 19 bases separating them. The CDR3 is 16 residues long. Per the germline V gene, CDR1 is MGHDK and CDR2 is SYGVNS. CDR3 DNA sequence: TGTGCCAGCACTCCTATCTCCGAGGCAGGGAACACTGAAGCTTTCTTT. Its translation is CASTPISEAGNTEAFF.

CDR3 sequence (DNA): TGCGCCAGCAGCCGGGCCGGGACTGGCCCGTCTGGGGCCAACGTCCTGACTTTC. This encodes CASSRAGTGPSGANVLTF. The chain couples TRBV4-3 to TRBJ2-6; possibly TRBD2 for D (6 bases). Between the trimmed V and J ends, which lost 4 bases and 1 base, there was a span of 17 bases. Germline CDR1 LGHNA, CDR2 YSLEER. The CDR3 totals 18 residues.

The chain couples TRBV7-2 to TRBJ2-1, with D possibly matching TRBD2 (6 bases). CDR1 and CDR2 (germline): SGHTA, FQGNSA. This CDR3 has 18 residues. Deletions cut 5 bases from V and 4 bases from J, with 24 bases between. In DNA, the CDR3 is TGTGCCAGCAGCCGCCCCAAAGGCGGGACGTCGAGGTACAATGAGCAGTTCTTC. Translating gives CASSRPKGGTSRYNEQFF.

The chain combines TRBV2 with TRBJ2-2; D gene uncertain. Germline V gene lookup returns CDR1 SNHLY and CDR2 FYNNEI. V was shortened by 7 bases and J by 2 bases, with 11 bases between the two germline ends. This CDR3 has 14 residues. The CDR3 loop reads CASTVRLNTGELFF. Here the CDR3 DNA reads TGTGCCAGCACGGTCAGACTTAACACCGGGGAGCTGTTTTTT.

J is TRBJ2-1 and V is TRBV5-1; TRBD2 agrees at 14 bases. The trim removed 4 bases at V and 0 bases at J, leaving 12 bases unmatched. Germline loops: CDR1 SGHRS, CDR2 YFSETQ. This CDR3 contains 20 residues. CDR3 bases: TGCGCCAGCAGCGGACCCGGACTAGCGGGAGGCGTTAGCTCCTACAATGAGCAGTTCTTC. This sequence encodes CASSGPGLAGGVSSYNEQFF.

This rearrangement joins TRBV20-1 to TRBJ1-4; D gene uncertain. Trimming stripped 5 bases from V and 8 bases from J, with 9 bases between. CDR1 and CDR2 (germline): DFQATT, SNEGSKA (reference sequence). CDR3 length equals 11 residues. CDR3 amino acids: CSAGREEKLFF. The CDR3 nucleotides are TGCAGTGCTGGCCGGGAGGAAAAACTGTTTTTT.

The chain links TRBV4-1 to TRBJ2-7; 15 nucleotides agree with TRBD2. This CDR3 comprises 15 residues. The germline V gene encodes CDR1 MGHRA and CDR2 YSYEKL. With 4 bases clipped from V and 4 bases from J, the junction kept 2 bases outside the gene matches. In nucleotides, the CDR3 is TGCGCCAGCAGCCCAGGACTAGCGGGAGGGTACGAGCAGTACTTC. As protein: CASSPGLAGGYEQYF.

In this sample, this clone turned up once. The chain combines TRBV30 with TRBJ2-5, with D maybe TRBD2 (5 bases). Germline V CDR1 and CDR2: GTSNPN, SVGIG (reference sequence). The CDR3 has 15 residues. V lost 2 bases and J lost 4, with 17 bases in between. CDR3: CAWSRPRPRGETQYF. The CDR3, as DNA: TGTGCCTGGAGTCGCCCCCGCCCTCGGGGAGAGACCCAGTACTTC. Combining the CDR3 with reference TRBV30 and TRBJ2-5 gives the whole variable domain SQTIHQWPATLVQPVGSPLSLECTVEGTSNPNLYWYRQAAGRGLQLLFYSVGIGQISSEVPQNLSASRPQDRQFILSSKKLLLSDSGFYLCAWSRPRPRGETQYFGPGTRLLVL.

The gene calls are TRBV7-9 and TRBJ1-5; D is unresolved. The CDR3 runs to 13 residues. Germline V CDR1 and CDR2: SEHNR, FQNEAQ (reference sequence). V lost 6 bases, J lost 1 base, and 7 bases lay in between. In DNA form, the CDR3 reads TGTGCCAGCAGTTATCAGAGCAATCAGCCCCAGCATTTT. As protein: CASSYQSNQPQHF.

This clone has a single count. V usage is TRBV7-2 and J usage is TRBJ2-7; 8 positions agree with TRBD2. After removal of 1 base from V and 2 bases from J, the junction contained 7 bases not matched to a gene. Looked up from germline, CDR1 is SGHTA and CDR2 is FQGNSA. This CDR3 spans 16 amino acids. The chain's CDR3 is CASSLVEAGGPYEQYF. The DNA for the CDR3 is TGTGCCAGCAGCTTAGTGGAGGCGGGGGGACCCTACGAGCAGTACTTC.

V usage is TRBV7-9 and J usage is TRBJ2-6; D is perhaps TRBD1 (7 bases). The CDR3 contains 17 residues. V was shortened by 5 bases and J by 3 bases, with 17 bases between the two germline ends. Germline V gives CDR1 SEHNR, CDR2 FQNEAQ (reference sequence). Written as DNA, the CDR3 is TGTGCCAGCAGCATGGAAAACAGGGGAGGTGGGGCCAACGTCCTGACTTTC. Encoded protein: CASSMENRGGGANVLTF. Variable domain in full (rest from reference TRBV7-9 and TRBJ2-6): DTGVSQNPRHKITKRGQNVTFRCDPISEHNRLYWYRQTLGQGPEFLTYFQNEAQLEKSRLLSDRFSAERPKGSFSTLEIQRTEQGDSAMYLCASSMENRGGGANVLTFGAGSRLTVL.

Notes on this clone: An end of the junction differs from the germline gene, which may be a read error. The sample holds other DNA sequences that translate to the same CDR3. The chain joins TRBV9 to TRBJ1-4, with a tentative D call TRBD1 (5 bases). Per germline, CDR1 SGDLS and CDR2 YYNGEE. The CDR3 runs to 14 residues. The CDR3 protein is CASSAGGANEKLFF. CDR3 sequence (DNA): TGCGCCAGCAGCGCGGGGGGAGCTAATGAAAAACTGTTTTTT. Drawing the rest from reference TRBV9 and TRBJ1-4, the complete variable domain is DSGVTQTPKHLITATGQRVTLRCSPRSGDLSVYWYQQSLDQGLQFLIQYYNGEERAKGNILERFSAQQFPDLHSELNLSSLELGDSALYFCASSAGGANEKLFFGSGTQLSVL.

This chain connects TRBV29-1 to TRBJ2-2, with no clear D. Per germline, CDR1 SQVTM and CDR2 ANQGSEA. The length of the CDR3 is 13 residues. V was clipped by 6 bases and J by 5 bases, with 13 bases between them. In DNA, the CDR3 is TGCAGCGTCGCGACGGTATTAACCGGGGAGCTGTTTTTT. Translation gives CSVATVLTGELFF.

A single count supports this clone. The chain is built from TRBV27 and TRBJ1-5; D perhaps matches TRBD1 (5 bases). Trimming removed 5 bases at V and 6 bases at J, with 14 bases between. Germline V gene data show CDR1 as MNHEY and CDR2 as SMNVEV (reference sequence). This CDR3 spans 14 amino acids. CDR3 sequence: CASSPGKGRQPQHF. In nucleotides, the CDR3 is TGTGCCAGCAGTCCCGGGAAGGGACGTCAGCCCCAGCATTTT.

The chain is built from TRBV6-5 and TRBJ1-2; D not resolved. Trimming removed 5 bases from V and 4 bases from J, with 8 bases in between. Germline CDR1 MNHEY, CDR2 SVGAGI. This CDR3 region has 12 residues. Written as DNA, the CDR3 is TGTGCCAGCAGTGACACTCTCTATGGCTACACCTTC. Protein product: CASSDTLYGYTF.

The rearrangement joins TRBV7-3 to TRBJ2-2, with 8 bases identical to TRBD2. J lost 6 bases, V lost 1 base, and 13 bases had no gene match. Germline values: CDR1 SGHTA, CDR2 FQGTGA. CDR3 length: 18 residues. The CDR3 loop is CASSLKGLGLAGSGELFF. The CDR3 coding sequence is TGTGCCAGCAGCTTAAAGGGCTTGGGGCTAGCGGGTTCCGGGGAGCTGTTTTTT.

This chain uses TRBV5-1 with TRBJ2-1, with 14 bases aligning to TRBD2. Germline trimming cut 4 bases from V and 13 bases from J; bases unmatched to any gene: 10. The germline V gene encodes CDR1 SGHRS and CDR2 YFSETQ. The CDR3 consists of 15 residues. Here the CDR3 reads CASSSGTSGRVRQFF. CDR3 sequence (DNA): TGCGCCAGCAGCAGCGGGACTAGCGGGAGAGTAAGACAGTTCTTC. The full variable domain, completed using reference TRBV5-1 and TRBJ2-1, is KAGVTQTPRYLIKTRGQQVTLSCSPISGHRSVSWYQQTPGQGLQFLFEYFSETQRNKGNFPGRFSGRQFSNSRSEMNVSTLELGDSALYLCASSSGTSGRVRQFFGPGTRLTVL.

The chain couples TRBV14 to TRBJ2-7; a possible D gene is TRBD1 (6 bases). The CDR3 is 12 residues long. V lost 4 bases and J lost 6, with 10 bases in between. Germline V CDR1 and CDR2: SGHDN, FVKESK. CDR3 in amino acids: CASSRGQSEQYF. Written as DNA, the CDR3 is TGTGCCAGCAGCCGCGGACAGAGCGAGCAGTACTTC.

Comments on this clone: Other DNA sequences in the sample encode the same CDR3. This chain connects TRBV7-9 to TRBJ2-2; D unresolved. V was shortened by 7 bases and J by 5 bases, with 2 bases between the two germline ends. This CDR3 comprises 10 residues. Germline V CDR1 and CDR2: SEHNR, FQNEAQ (reference sequence). The CDR3 sequence: CASTTGELFF. The CDR3, as DNA: TGTGCCAGCACGACCGGGGAGCTGTTTTTT.

In nucleotides, the CDR3 is TGCAGCGTTGAGAACTATGGCTACACCTTC. Translating it yields CSVENYGYTF. V usage is TRBV29-1 and J usage is TRBJ1-2; D gene ambiguous. Germline V CDR1 and CDR2: SQVTM, ANQGSEA. CDR3 length equals 10 residues. V was cut by 3 bases and J by 2 bases, with 1 base left in between.